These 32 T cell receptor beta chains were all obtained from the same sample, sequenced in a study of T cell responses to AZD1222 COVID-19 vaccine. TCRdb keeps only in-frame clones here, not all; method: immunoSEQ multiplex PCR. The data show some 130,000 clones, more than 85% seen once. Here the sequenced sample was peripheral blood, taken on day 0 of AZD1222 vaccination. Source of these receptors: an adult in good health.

CDR3 in amino acids: CASSQGRQYNQPQHF. The CDR3 DNA reads TGTGCCAGCAGCCAGGGGCGGCAATACAATCAGCCCCAGCATTTT. The J gene is TRBJ1-5, the V gene TRBV28; D may be TRBD1 (6 bases). This CDR3 is 15 amino acids long. CDR1 MDHEN and CDR2 SYDVKM come from the germline V gene. V was cut by 6 bases and J by 3 bases, with 15 bases left in between.

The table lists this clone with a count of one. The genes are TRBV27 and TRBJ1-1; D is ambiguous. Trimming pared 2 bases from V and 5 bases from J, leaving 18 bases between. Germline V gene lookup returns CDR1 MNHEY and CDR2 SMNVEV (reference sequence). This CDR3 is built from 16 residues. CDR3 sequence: CASSLRSGRGRTEAFF. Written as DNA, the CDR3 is TGTGCCAGCAGTTTAAGGTCCGGACGGGGTAGGACTGAAGCTTTCTTT.

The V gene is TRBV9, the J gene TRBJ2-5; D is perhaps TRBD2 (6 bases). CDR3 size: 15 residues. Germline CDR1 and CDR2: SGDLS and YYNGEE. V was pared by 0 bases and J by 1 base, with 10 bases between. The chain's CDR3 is CASSVDGGGQETQYF. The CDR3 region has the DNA TGTGCCAGCAGCGTAGACGGGGGAGGCCAAGAGACCCAGTACTTC.

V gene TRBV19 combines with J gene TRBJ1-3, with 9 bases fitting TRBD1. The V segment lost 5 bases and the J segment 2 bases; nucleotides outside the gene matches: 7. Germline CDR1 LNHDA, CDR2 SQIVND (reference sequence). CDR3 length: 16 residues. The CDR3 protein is CASSSATGGTGNTIYF. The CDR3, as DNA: TGTGCCAGTAGTTCCGCCACAGGGGGCACTGGAAACACCATATATTTT.

This CDR3 reads CASSERLGNNEQFF. The CDR3, as DNA: TGTGCCAGCAGTGAGAGACTAGGGAACAATGAGCAGTTCTTC. The V and J genes are TRBV6-4 and TRBJ2-1, with D maybe TRBD2 (6 bases). CDR1 is MRHNA, CDR2 SNTAGT, per germline. This CDR3 is 14 amino acids long. Deletions cut 3 bases from V and 5 bases from J, with 11 bases between.

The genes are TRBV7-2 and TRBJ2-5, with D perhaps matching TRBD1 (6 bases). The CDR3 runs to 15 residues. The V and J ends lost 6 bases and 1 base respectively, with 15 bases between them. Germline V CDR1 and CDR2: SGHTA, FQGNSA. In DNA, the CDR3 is TGTGCCAGCAGTCCACAGGGCTCGGGCCAAGAGACCCAGTACTTC. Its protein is CASSPQGSGQETQYF.

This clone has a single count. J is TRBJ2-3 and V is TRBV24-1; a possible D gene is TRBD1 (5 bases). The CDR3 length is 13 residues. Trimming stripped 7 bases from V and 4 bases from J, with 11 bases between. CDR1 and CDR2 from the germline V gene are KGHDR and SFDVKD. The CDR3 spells CATSRATPDTQYF. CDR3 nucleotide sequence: TGTGCCACCAGCAGGGCGACCCCAGATACGCAGTATTTT.

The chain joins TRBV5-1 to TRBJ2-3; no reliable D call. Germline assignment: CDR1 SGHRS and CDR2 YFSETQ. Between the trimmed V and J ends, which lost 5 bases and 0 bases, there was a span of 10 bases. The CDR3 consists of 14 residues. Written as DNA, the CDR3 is TGCGCCAGCAGTGAACAGTATAGCACAGATACGCAGTATTTT. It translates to CASSEQYSTDTQYF.

The CDR3 coding sequence is TGTGCCAGCAGCGTTTTTAGCGGGGAATACAATGAGCAGTTCTTC. It specifies CASSVFSGEYNEQFF. The V and J genes are TRBV9 and TRBJ2-1; TRBD2 aligns across 8 bases. The V segment lost 2 bases and the J segment 4 bases; nucleotides outside the gene matches: 5. CDR1 and CDR2 from the germline V gene are SGDLS and YYNGEE. The CDR3 has 15 residues.

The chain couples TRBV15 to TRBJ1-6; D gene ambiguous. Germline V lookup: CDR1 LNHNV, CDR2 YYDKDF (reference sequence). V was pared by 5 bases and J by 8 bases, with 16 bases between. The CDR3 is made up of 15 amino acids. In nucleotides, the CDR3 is TGTGCCACCAGCCGAGCACCCGAGAGGGATTCACCCCTCCACTTT. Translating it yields CATSRAPERDSPLHF.

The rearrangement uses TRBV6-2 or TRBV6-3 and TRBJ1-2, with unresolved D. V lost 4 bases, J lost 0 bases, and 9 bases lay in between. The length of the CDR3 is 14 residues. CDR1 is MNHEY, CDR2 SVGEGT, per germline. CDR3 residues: CASSSRVANYGYTF. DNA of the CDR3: TGTGCCAGCAGTTCCCGGGTGGCTAACTATGGCTACACCTTC.

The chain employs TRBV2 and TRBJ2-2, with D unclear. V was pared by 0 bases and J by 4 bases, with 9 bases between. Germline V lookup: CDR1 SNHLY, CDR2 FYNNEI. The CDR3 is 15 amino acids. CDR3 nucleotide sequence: TGTGCCAGCAGTGAAGCGCCAAGGACCACCGGGGAGCTGTTTTTT. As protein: CASSEAPRTTGELFF.

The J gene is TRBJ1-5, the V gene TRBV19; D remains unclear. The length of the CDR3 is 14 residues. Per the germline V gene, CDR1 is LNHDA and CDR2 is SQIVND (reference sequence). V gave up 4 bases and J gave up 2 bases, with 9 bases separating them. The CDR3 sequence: CASSTGPGNQPQHF. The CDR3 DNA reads TGTGCCAGTAGTACCGGGCCAGGCAATCAGCCCCAGCATTTT.

The CDR3 DNA reads as TGTGCCAGCAGCGCCACAGGGTTCCTCGAGAAGAACACTGAAGCTTTCTTT. Translated: CASSATGFLEKNTEAFF. The V call is TRBV9, the J call TRBJ1-1, with D possibly TRBD1 on 6 matching bases. Per the germline V gene, CDR1 is SGDLS and CDR2 is YYNGEE. CDR3 length equals 17 residues. Trimming took off 3 bases at V and 1 base at J, with 19 bases between the two ends.

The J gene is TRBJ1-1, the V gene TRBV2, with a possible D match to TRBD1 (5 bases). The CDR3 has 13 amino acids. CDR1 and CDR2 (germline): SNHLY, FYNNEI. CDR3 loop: CALQWGERTEAFF. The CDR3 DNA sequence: TGTGCTCTCCAATGGGGGGAGCGGACTGAAGCTTTCTTT.

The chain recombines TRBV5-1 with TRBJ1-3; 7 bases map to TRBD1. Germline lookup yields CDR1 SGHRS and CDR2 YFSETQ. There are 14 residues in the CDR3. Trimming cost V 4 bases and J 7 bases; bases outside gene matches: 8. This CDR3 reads CASSGGTAGNTIYF. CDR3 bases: TGCGCCAGCAGCGGCGGGACAGCGGGGAACACCATATATTTT.

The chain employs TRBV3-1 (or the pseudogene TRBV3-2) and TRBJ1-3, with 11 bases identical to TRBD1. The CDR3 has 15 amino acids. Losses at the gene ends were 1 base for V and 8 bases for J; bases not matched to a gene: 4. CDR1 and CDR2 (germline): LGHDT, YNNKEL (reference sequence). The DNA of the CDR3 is TGTGCCAGCAGCCAAGGGACAGGGGGCTTGGACACCATATATTTT. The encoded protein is CASSQGTGGLDTIYF.

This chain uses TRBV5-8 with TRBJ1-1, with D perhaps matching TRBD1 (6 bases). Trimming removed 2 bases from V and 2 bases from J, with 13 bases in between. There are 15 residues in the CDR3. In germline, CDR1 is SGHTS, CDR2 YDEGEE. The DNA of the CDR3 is TGTGCCAGCAGCTTAACAGGGCTAGAAAACACTGAAGCTTTCTTT. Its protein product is CASSLTGLENTEAFF.

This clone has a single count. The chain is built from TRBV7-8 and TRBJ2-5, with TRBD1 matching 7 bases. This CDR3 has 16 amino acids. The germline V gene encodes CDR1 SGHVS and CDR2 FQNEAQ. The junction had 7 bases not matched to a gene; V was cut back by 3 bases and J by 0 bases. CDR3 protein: CASSLLTGANQETQYF. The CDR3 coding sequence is TGTGCCAGCAGCTTGCTCACAGGGGCTAACCAAGAGACCCAGTACTTC.

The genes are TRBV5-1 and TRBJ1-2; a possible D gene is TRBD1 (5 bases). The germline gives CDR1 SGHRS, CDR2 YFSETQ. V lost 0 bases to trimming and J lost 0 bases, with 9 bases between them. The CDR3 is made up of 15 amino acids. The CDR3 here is CASSLERGANYGYTF. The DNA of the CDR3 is TGCGCCAGCAGCTTGGAAAGGGGAGCTAACTATGGCTACACCTTC.

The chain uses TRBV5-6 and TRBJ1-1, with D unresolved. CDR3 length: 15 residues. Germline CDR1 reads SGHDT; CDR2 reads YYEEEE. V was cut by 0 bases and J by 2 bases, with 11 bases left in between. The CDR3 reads CASSLAAAANTEAFF. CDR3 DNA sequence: TGTGCCAGCAGCTTGGCCGCGGCAGCCAACACTGAAGCTTTCTTT.

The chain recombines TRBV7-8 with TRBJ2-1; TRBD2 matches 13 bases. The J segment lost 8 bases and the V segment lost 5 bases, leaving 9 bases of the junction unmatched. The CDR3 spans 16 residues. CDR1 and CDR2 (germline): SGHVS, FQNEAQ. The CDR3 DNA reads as TGTGCCAGCAGCCGAAGACTAGCGGGAGGAGACGATGAGCAGTTCTTC. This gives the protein CASSRRLAGGDDEQFF.

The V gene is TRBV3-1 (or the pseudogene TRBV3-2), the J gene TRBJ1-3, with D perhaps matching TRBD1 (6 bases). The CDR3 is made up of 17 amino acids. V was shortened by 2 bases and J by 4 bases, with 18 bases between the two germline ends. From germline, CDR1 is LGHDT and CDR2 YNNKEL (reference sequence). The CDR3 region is CASSQLGAPAWGNTIYF. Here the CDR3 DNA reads TGTGCCAGCAGCCAATTGGGGGCTCCGGCGTGGGGAAACACCATATATTTT.

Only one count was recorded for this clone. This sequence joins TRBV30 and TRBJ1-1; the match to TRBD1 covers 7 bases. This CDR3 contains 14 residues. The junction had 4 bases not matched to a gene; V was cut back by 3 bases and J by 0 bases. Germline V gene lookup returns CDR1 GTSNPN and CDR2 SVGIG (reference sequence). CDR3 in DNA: TGTGCCTGGAGCCTAGGACAGGTGAACACTGAAGCTTTCTTT. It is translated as CAWSLGQVNTEAFF.

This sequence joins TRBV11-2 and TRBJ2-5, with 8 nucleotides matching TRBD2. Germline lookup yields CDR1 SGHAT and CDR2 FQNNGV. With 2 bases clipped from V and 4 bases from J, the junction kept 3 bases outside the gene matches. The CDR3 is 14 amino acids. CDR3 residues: CASSLSGGRETQYF. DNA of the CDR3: TGTGCCAGCAGCTTATCGGGGGGGCGAGAGACCCAGTACTTC.

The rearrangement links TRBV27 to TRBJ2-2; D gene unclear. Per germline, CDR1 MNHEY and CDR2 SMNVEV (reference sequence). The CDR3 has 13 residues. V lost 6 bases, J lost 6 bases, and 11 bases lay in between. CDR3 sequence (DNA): TGTGCCAGCAGGCTCCTAGGCCCCGGGGAGCTGTTTTTT. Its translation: CASRLLGPGELFF.

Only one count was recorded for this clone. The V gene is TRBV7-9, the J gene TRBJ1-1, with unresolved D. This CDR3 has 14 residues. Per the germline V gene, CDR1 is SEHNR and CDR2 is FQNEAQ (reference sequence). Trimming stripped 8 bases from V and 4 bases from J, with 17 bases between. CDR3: CASLPGEASTEAFF. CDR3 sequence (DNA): TGTGCCAGCCTGCCCGGAGAGGCGAGCACTGAAGCTTTCTTT.

The CDR3 reads CASSPGSGIVYNEQFF. In DNA, the CDR3 is TGTGCCAGCAGCCCAGGGTCGGGGATAGTTTACAATGAGCAGTTCTTC. V usage is TRBV5-6 and J usage is TRBJ2-1; D may match TRBD1 or TRBD2 (5 bases each). Trimming removed 4 bases from V and 4 bases from J, with 18 bases in between. The CDR3 is 16 amino acids. From germline, CDR1 is SGHDT and CDR2 YYEEEE.

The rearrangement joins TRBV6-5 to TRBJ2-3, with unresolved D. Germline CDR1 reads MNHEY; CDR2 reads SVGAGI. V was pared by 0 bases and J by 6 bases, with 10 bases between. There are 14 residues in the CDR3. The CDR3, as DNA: TGTGCCAGCAGTTACTCGAAAAACCTGGATACGCAGTATTTT. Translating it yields CASSYSKNLDTQYF.

The CDR3 DNA reads as TGTGCCACCAGTGATTTACAGAGTCCCTACAATGAGCAGTTCTTC. It translates to CATSDLQSPYNEQFF. The gene calls are TRBV24-1 and TRBJ2-1; D not resolved. The CDR3 covers 15 residues. V lost 1 base to trimming and J lost 2 bases, with 8 bases between them. The germline V gene has CDR1 KGHDR and CDR2 SFDVKD.

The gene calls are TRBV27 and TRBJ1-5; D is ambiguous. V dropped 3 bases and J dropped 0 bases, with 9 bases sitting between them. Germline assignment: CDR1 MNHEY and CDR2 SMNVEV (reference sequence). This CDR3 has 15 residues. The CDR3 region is CASSLNRGSNQPQHF. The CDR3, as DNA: TGTGCCAGCAGTTTGAACCGGGGTAGCAATCAGCCCCAGCATTTT.

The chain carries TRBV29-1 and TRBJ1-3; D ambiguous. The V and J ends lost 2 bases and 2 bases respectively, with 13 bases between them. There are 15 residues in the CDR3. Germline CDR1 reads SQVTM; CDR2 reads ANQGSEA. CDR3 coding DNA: TGCAGCGTTGAATTTTCGGGCGGGGCTGGAAACACCATATATTTT. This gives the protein CSVEFSGGAGNTIYF.